Below are 30 T cell receptor beta chains sequenced from a single sample in a study of blood T cells in healthy people across ages (dated by TCRdb to between 2015 and 2016). Libraries came from 5' RACE. TCRdb records Illumina HiSeq 2500 as the sequencer. A second PCR of roughly 7 to 12 cycles was performed with a sample-barcoded 5' primer and a J-beta primer mix. TCRdb reprocessed the public reads (quality trimming at Q25 with fastp, clone calling with MiXCR) and kept in-frame beta chains. Every CDR3 protein is listed once, alongside the most common genes and DNA of its rows. Recorded for this sample are roughly 1.6 million distinct CDR3 sequences; 30% to 40% of them occurred a single time. Roughly 12% of the sample comes from the top ten. Sequenced material: blood. Receptor source: a woman in her twenties or thirties in good health.

The chain is built from TRBV15 and TRBJ2-1, with TRBD2 identical over 8 bases. This CDR3 comprises 11 residues. Germline CDR1 reads LNHNV; CDR2 reads YYDKDF (reference sequence). The trim removed 9 bases at V and 9 bases at J, leaving 4 bases unmatched. In nucleotides, the CDR3 is TGTGCCACGTCCGGGGGGGCTGAGCAGTTCTTC. It codes for CATSGGAEQFF.

This clonotype was counted only a few times. The V and J genes are TRBV4-1 and TRBJ1-5; D remains unclear. The germline V and J ends were trimmed by 4 bases and 2 bases, with 15 bases remaining between them. In germline, CDR1 is MGHRA, CDR2 YSYEKL. CDR3 length: 16 amino acids. CDR3 loop: CASSPEVGMGNQPQHF. CDR3 coding DNA: TGCGCCAGCAGCCCAGAGGTTGGGATGGGCAATCAGCCCCAGCATTTT.

V gene TRBV7-6 combines with J gene TRBJ2-7, with TRBD1 matching over 7 bases. After removal of 4 bases from V and 7 bases from J, the junction contained 10 bases not matched to a gene. CDR3 length: 14 amino acids. The V gene's germline CDR1 is SGHVS and CDR2 FNYEAQ. The CDR3 region is CASSSLTGMREQYF. In DNA form, the CDR3 reads TGTGCCAGCAGCTCATTGACAGGGATGCGAGAGCAGTACTTC.

This clonotype was counted only a few times. The chain links TRBV12-3 or TRBV12-4 to TRBJ2-2, with 10 bases matching TRBD2. This CDR3 has 17 residues. The J segment lost 4 bases and the V segment lost 7 bases, leaving 12 bases of the junction unmatched. DNA of the CDR3: TGTGCCAGCACCCGACCCCCTAGCGGGGGACGCACCGGGGAGCTGTTTTTT. Its protein is CASTRPPSGGRTGELFF.

There are many counts of this clonotype. The junction differs from germline at one of its ends, possibly a read error. The chain recombines TRBV12-3 or TRBV12-4 with TRBJ2-3; D is ambiguous. This CDR3 contains 12 residues. In DNA, the CDR3 is TGTGCCAGCAGCTTAGTTACAGATACGCAGTATTTT. This sequence encodes CASSLVTDTQYF.

V gene TRBV20-1 combines with J gene TRBJ2-1; TRBD2 aligns across 14 bases. V was clipped by 5 bases and J by 8 bases; unmatched bases: 5. CDR3 length: 14 amino acids. Germline-derived CDR1 and CDR2 are DFQATT and SNEGSKA (reference sequence). DNA of the CDR3: TGCAGTGCTCGGACTAGCGGGAGGTATGATGAGCAGTTCTTC. Protein sequence: CSARTSGRYDEQFF.

Regarding this clonotype: A much larger clone differs from this one at a single base, so this may be a read error. The rearrangement uses TRBV29-1 and TRBJ2-1; D is ambiguous. Germline V gives CDR1 SQVTM, CDR2 ANQGSEA. This CDR3 is 12 amino acids long. As DNA, the CDR3 is TGCAGCGCTGAAGCCGCCTACAATGAGCAGTTCTTC. This sequence encodes CSAEAAYNEQFF.

The chain carries TRBV27 and TRBJ2-6; the match to TRBD1 covers 9 bases. Germline V gene data show CDR1 as MNHEY and CDR2 as SMNVEV (reference sequence). With 2 bases clipped from V and 4 bases from J, the junction kept 6 bases outside the gene matches. This CDR3 has 17 residues. This CDR3 reads CASSLTGGAAGANVLTF. CDR3 coding DNA: TGTGCCAGCAGTTTAACAGGGGGCGCAGCCGGGGCCAACGTCCTGACTTTC.

This clonotype occurred a few times. The rearrangement links TRBV2 to TRBJ2-5; TRBD1 might be the D (6 bases). V shed 6 bases and J shed 4 bases, with 12 bases lying between them. The CDR3 runs to 13 residues. Germline V lookup: CDR1 SNHLY, CDR2 FYNNEI. The CDR3 DNA reads TGTGCCAGCAGGGCAGGGGTCGGAGAGACCCAGTACTTC. This translates into CASRAGVGETQYF. The full variable domain, in which reference TRBV2 and TRBJ2-5 provide the parts outside the CDR3, is EPEVTQTPSHQVTQMGQEVILRCVPISNHLYFYWYRQILGQKVEFLVSFYNNEISEKSEIFDDQFSVERPDGSNFTLKIRSTKLEDSAMYFCASRAGVGETQYFGPGTRLLVL.

This clonotype was recorded a few times. The chain is built from TRBV7-2 and TRBJ2-3; D gene ambiguous. The CDR3 extends over 14 amino acids. Trimming cost V 4 bases and J 2 bases, with 10 bases left between them. Germline assignment: CDR1 SGHTA and CDR2 FQGNSA. Written as DNA, the CDR3 is TGTGCCAGCAGCTCCCCGCTTTACACAGATACGCAGTATTTT. This sequence encodes CASSSPLYTDTQYF.

This clonotype was counted only a few times. V and J are TRBV11-2 and TRBJ1-1; 7 nucleotides align to TRBD1. The CDR3 has 17 residues. Germline loops: CDR1 SGHAT, CDR2 FQNNGV. Trimming removed 5 bases from V and 1 base from J; junction bases left unmatched: 13. CDR3 region: CASSLRPGAGGNTEAFF. The CDR3 coding sequence is TGTGCCAGCAGCCTTAGGCCGGGGGCAGGGGGGAACACTGAAGCTTTCTTT.

Ten or more counts support this clonotype. This chain connects TRBV12-3 or TRBV12-4 to TRBJ2-7; 7 nucleotides align to TRBD2. V shed 6 bases and J 3 bases; nucleotides not matched to a gene: 5. CDR3 length: 13 residues. The chain's CDR3 is CASRPPSGYEQYF. The CDR3, as DNA: TGTGCCAGCAGACCCCCTAGCGGCTACGAGCAGTACTTC.

The CDR3: CASSPLPGNTIYF. CDR3 bases: TGCGCCAGCAGCCCGCTTCCTGGAAACACCATATATTTT. This chain uses TRBV5-1 with TRBJ1-3; D gene uncertain. Trimming removed 4 bases from V and 2 bases from J, with 7 bases in between. Germline CDR1 is SGHRS and CDR2 is YFSETQ. The CDR3 is 13 amino acids.

The table lists this clonotype with a few counts. The chain employs TRBV2 and TRBJ2-1, with D tentatively TRBD2 (7 bases). The length of the CDR3 is 13 residues. Germline assignment: CDR1 SNHLY and CDR2 FYNNEI. The CDR3 DNA is TGTGCATCTGAAGGGGGAGGGGAAAATGAGCAGTTCTTC. Residues: CASEGGGENEQFF. Based on the CDR3 plus reference TRBV2 and TRBJ2-1, the full variable domain is EPEVTQTPSHQVTQMGQEVILRCVPISNHLYFYWYRQILGQKVEFLVSFYNNEISEKSEIFDDQFSVERPDGSNFTLKIRSTKLEDSAMYFCASEGGGENEQFFGPGTRLTVL.

The gene calls are TRBV2 and TRBJ2-7, with D possibly being TRBD2 (7 bases). Trimming shortened V by 6 bases and J by 0 bases, and 18 bases separated the two germline ends. The CDR3 has 16 residues. Germline CDR1 SNHLY, CDR2 FYNNEI. This chain's CDR3 is CASSDLRGASSYEQYF. DNA for the CDR3: TGTGCCAGCAGCGATCTTCGGGGGGCGTCCTCCTACGAGCAGTACTTC.

This clonotype came up a few times. The chain links TRBV6-1 to TRBJ1-1; D possibly corresponds to TRBD1 (5 bases). CDR1 is MNHNS and CDR2 is SASEGT in the germline V gene. This CDR3 is 17 amino acids long. The V and J ends lost 3 bases and 0 bases respectively, with 17 bases between them. CDR3 sequence: CASSDLGTAIMNTEAFF. CDR3 in DNA: TGTGCCAGCAGTGACCTCGGGACGGCTATTATGAACACTGAAGCTTTCTTT.

For this clonotype: The junction differs from germline at one of its ends, possibly a read error. The chain is built from TRBV5-6 and TRBJ1-2, with 9 bases fitting TRBD1. Per the germline V gene, CDR1 is SGHDT and CDR2 is YYEEEE. The CDR3 runs to 14 residues. CDR3 protein: CASSIGQGKYGCTF. The DNA for the CDR3 is TGTGCCAGCAGCATAGGACAGGGGAAATATGGCTGCACCTTC.

Of note for this clonotype: One end of the junction does not line up with germline, which may come from a read error. The chain combines TRBV4-1 with TRBJ1-1, with D perhaps matching TRBD1 (5 bases). Germline CDR1 is MGHRA and CDR2 is YSYEKL. The CDR3 is 15 amino acids. CDR3 protein: CASSLAGRTNAEAFF. CDR3 in DNA: TGCGCCAGCAGCCTAGCGGGACGGACGAACGCTGAAGCTTTCTTT.

The chain has TRBV5-1 and TRBJ2-3, with D possibly TRBD1 on 5 matching bases. The CDR3 runs 15 residues. V lost 4 bases to trimming and J lost 0 bases, with 12 bases between them. Germline CDR1 and CDR2: SGHRS and YFSETQ. CDR3 region: CASSHGRVSTDTQYF. For the CDR3, the DNA is TGCGCCAGCAGCCACGGCAGGGTTAGCACAGATACGCAGTATTTT.

This clonotype was seen only a few times. The V and J genes are TRBV20-1 and TRBJ2-1, with 10 bases fitting TRBD2. In germline, CDR1 is DFQATT, CDR2 SNEGSKA (reference sequence). The CDR3 spans 15 residues. J gave up 7 bases and V 3 bases, and 9 bases lay outside the gene matches. The CDR3 loop reads CSASPWASGSNEQFF. The CDR3 bases are TGCAGTGCTAGCCCGTGGGCTAGCGGGAGTAATGAGCAGTTCTTC.

The J gene is TRBJ1-2, the V gene TRBV7-8; 9 bases match TRBD1. This CDR3 has 13 amino acids. CDR1 and CDR2 (germline): SGHVS, FQNEAQ. The ends lost 5 bases at V and 8 bases at J; junction bases unmatched: 6. CDR3 amino acids: CASSTRTGEGYTF. In nucleotides, the CDR3 is TGTGCCAGCAGCACCCGGACAGGGGAAGGCTACACCTTC. The full variable domain, its missing parts supplied by reference TRBV7-8 and TRBJ1-2, is GAGVSQSPRYKVAKRGQDVALRCDPISGHVSLFWYQQALGQGPEFLTYFQNEAQLDKSGLPSDRFFAERPEGSVSTLKIQRTQQEDSAVYLCASSTRTGEGYTFGSGTRLTVV.

This clonotype occurred a few times. This rearrangement joins TRBV11-2 to TRBJ1-1, with D possibly TRBD1 on 6 matching bases. Germline CDR1 is SGHAT and CDR2 is FQNNGV. Trimming left V 5 bases short and J 6 bases short, with 13 bases between. This CDR3 has 13 amino acids. CDR3: CASSLNRDPEAFF. CDR3 coding DNA: TGTGCCAGCAGCCTAAACAGGGACCCTGAAGCTTTCTTT. Combining the CDR3 with reference TRBV11-2 and TRBJ1-1 gives the whole variable domain EAGVAQSPRYKIIEKRQSVAFWCNPISGHATLYWYQQILGQGPKLLIQFQNNGVVDDSQLPKDRFSAERLKGVDSTLKIQPAKLEDSAVYLCASSLNRDPEAFFGQGTRLTVV.

The chain couples TRBV5-5 to TRBJ2-3; the D is unclear. Germline CDR1 SGHKS, CDR2 YYEKEE (reference sequence). The CDR3 spans 15 residues. The germline V and J ends were trimmed by 3 bases and 2 bases, with 13 bases remaining between them. The DNA of the CDR3 is TGTGCCAGCAGCTATAGCCAGAGTCCCACAGATACGCAGTATTTT. It yields the protein CASSYSQSPTDTQYF.

This rearrangement joins TRBV11-2 to TRBJ2-5, with 9 bases that match TRBD1. This CDR3 is 15 amino acids long. With V trimmed by 5 bases and J by 7 bases, 11 bases remained unmatched. Germline CDR1 reads SGHAT; CDR2 reads FQNNGV. In DNA, the CDR3 is TGTGCCAGCAGCGCCTACAGGGGGCCCCGTGGGACCCAGTACTTC. This translates into CASSAYRGPRGTQYF.

On this clonotype: One base away lies a much larger clone, so this may be a sequencing read error. This chain joins TRBV5-1 and TRBJ2-5; no clear D gene. Germline V lookup: CDR1 SGHRS, CDR2 YFSETQ. CDR3 length equals 12 residues. V was pared by 2 bases and J by 10 bases, with 12 bases between. CDR3 coding DNA: TGCGCCAGCAGCTTATATGGTTTTGACCAGTACTTC. This gives the protein CASSLYGFDQYF. Looking up the rest from reference TRBV5-1 and TRBJ2-5 gives the full variable domain: KAGVTQTPRYLIKTRGQQVTLSCSPISGHRSVSWYQQTPGQGLQFLFEYFSETQRNKGNFPGRFSGRQFSNSRSEMNVSTLELGDSALYLCASSLYGFDQYFGPGTRLLVL.

This clonotype was picked up a small number of times. The chain combines TRBV7-9 with TRBJ2-7; D might be TRBD2 (6 bases). V was pared by 5 bases and J by 0 bases, with 26 bases between. CDR3 size: 19 residues. Per the germline V gene, CDR1 is SEHNR and CDR2 is FQNEAQ (reference sequence). The CDR3 protein is CASSVEGRDLALSSYEQYF. The CDR3 nucleotides read TGTGCCAGCAGCGTAGAAGGTCGGGACCTAGCGCTTAGCTCCTACGAGCAGTACTTC.

The chain has TRBV7-2 and TRBJ2-5, with TRBD2 matching over 11 bases. Germline loops: CDR1 SGHTA, CDR2 FQGNSA. This CDR3 has 12 residues. V was clipped by 10 bases and J by 9 bases; unmatched bases: 7. The CDR3 DNA reads as TGTGCCATCTTTAGCGGGGGGGCCGCCCAGTACTTC. The encoded protein is CAIFSGGAAQYF. The full variable domain, completed using reference TRBV7-2 and TRBJ2-5, is GAGVSQSPSNKVTEKGKDVELRCDPISGHTALYWYRQSLGQGLEFLIYFQGNSAPDKSGLPSDRFSAERTGGSVSTLTIQRTQQEDSAVYLCAIFSGGAAQYFGPGTRLLVL.

For the CDR3, the DNA is TGCAGTGCTAGTTCGGGCGGGGGGAACAATGAGCAGTTCTTC. Protein sequence: CSASSGGGNNEQFF. The chain carries TRBV20-1 and TRBJ2-1, with 8 bases lining up with TRBD2. CDR1 DFQATT and CDR2 SNEGSKA come from the germline V gene (reference sequence). The length of the CDR3 is 14 residues. V lost 3 bases, J lost 5 bases, and 6 bases stayed unmatched.

The chain links TRBV28 to TRBJ1-5; a weak D match, TRBD1 (6 bases). CDR1 and CDR2 from the germline V gene are MDHEN and SYDVKM. V was shortened by 2 bases and J by 5 bases, with 10 bases between the two germline ends. The CDR3 contains 14 residues. Here the CDR3 DNA reads TGTGCCAGCAGTTTACGACAGGCGTATCAGCCCCAGCATTTT. It is translated as CASSLRQAYQPQHF.

This clonotype was seen a handful of times. The chain employs TRBV7-9 and TRBJ1-2; D might be TRBD1 (5 bases). Germline lookup yields CDR1 SEHNR and CDR2 FQNEAQ (reference sequence). The CDR3 contains 15 residues. Trimming shortened V by 1 base and J by 3 bases, and 12 bases separated the two germline ends. CDR3 coding DNA: TGTGCCAGCAGCTTAGGACGACAGCCCTACTATGGCTACACCTTC. Amino acid sequence: CASSLGRQPYYGYTF.